These 14 T cell receptor beta chains were all obtained from the same sample, sequenced in a study of blood T cells in healthy people across ages. A second PCR, run for about 6 to 11 cycles, used a sample-barcoded 5' primer plus a J-beta primer mix. TCRdb ran MiXCR on the 5' RACE reads and lists one entry per CDR3 protein. The data hold 1,500,000 or so distinct CDR3 sequences, with approximately 43% observed a single time. The sample was blood. The receptor set was obtained from a woman between 18 and 29 years old in good health.

This rearrangement joins TRBV10-3 to TRBJ2-5, with D perhaps assigned TRBD1 or TRBD2 (5 bases each). Germline V gene sequence: CDR1 ENHRY, CDR2 SYGVKD. V lost 0 bases and J 3 bases, leaving 8 bases between the germline ends. The CDR3 covers 14 residues. For the CDR3, the DNA is TGTGCCATCAGTGAGTCGGGGACGAAAGAGACCCAGTACTTC. As protein: CAISESGTKETQYF.

The chain is built from TRBV20-1 and TRBJ2-1; D unresolved. Looked up from germline, CDR1 is DFQATT and CDR2 is SNEGSKA (reference sequence). The CDR3 spans 13 residues. The CDR3: CTTSLAGLREQFF. The CDR3 nucleotides are TGCACCACATCCTTGGCCGGGCTCCGAGAGCAGTTCTTC.

This sequence joins TRBV9 and TRBJ2-7; 7 bases are a match to TRBD1. CDR3 length: 16 amino acids. V lost 0 bases, J lost 0 bases, and 6 bases stayed unmatched. Germline V CDR1 and CDR2: SGDLS, YYNGEE. CDR3: CASSVGVTGYSYEQYF. Written as DNA, the CDR3 is TGTGCCAGCAGCGTAGGGGTGACAGGGTACTCCTACGAGCAGTACTTC.

The rearrangement joins TRBV20-1 to TRBJ2-7; D is ambiguous. There are 13 residues in the CDR3. Per the germline V gene, CDR1 is DFQATT and CDR2 is SNEGSKA (reference sequence). The V end lost 2 bases, the J end lost 5 bases, and 13 bases lay between the germline ends. This CDR3 is CSARRPRSNEQYF. In nucleotides, the CDR3 is TGCAGTGCTAGAAGGCCGAGAAGCAACGAGCAGTACTTC.

In nucleotides, the CDR3 is TGTGCCAGCAGCTCTCTCGCGGGGGGGTTCTATGAGCAGTTCTTC. It codes for CASSSLAGGFYEQFF. The gene calls are TRBV11-2 and TRBJ2-1; TRBD2 aligns across 9 bases. Germline loops: CDR1 SGHAT, CDR2 FQNNGV. Germline trimming cut 4 bases from V and 8 bases from J; bases unmatched to any gene: 9. CDR3 length: 15 amino acids.

This chain's CDR3 is CSVKGRAYNEQYF. In DNA form, the CDR3 reads TGCAGCGTGAAGGGCAGGGCCTACAATGAGCAGTACTTC. This rearrangement joins TRBV29-1 to TRBJ2-1; maybe TRBD1 (5 bases). The J call may not be correct, given that the DNA end is closer to TRBJ2-7. The CDR3 length is 13 residues. Germline-derived CDR1 and CDR2 are SQVTM and ANQGSEA.

About this clonotype: One junction end disagrees with the germline gene, perhaps due to a read error. This chain uses TRBV29-1 with TRBJ1-2; D remains unclear. Germline V gene sequence: CDR1 SQVTM, CDR2 ANQGSEA. The CDR3 has 14 residues. DNA for the CDR3: TGCAGCATTGACCCCTACGTATCTAACTATGGCTACACCTTC. Translated: CSIDPYVSNYGYTF.

For the CDR3, the DNA is TGTGCCAGCAGCTCACCCCGGACTAGCGCGGGTGAGCAGTACTTC. Amino acid sequence: CASSSPRTSAGEQYF. The chain uses TRBV7-9 and TRBJ2-5; TRBD2 agrees at 9 bases. The V gene's germline CDR1 is SEHNR and CDR2 FQNEAQ (reference sequence). V lost 4 bases, J lost 11 bases, and 14 bases stayed unmatched. The CDR3 contains 15 residues.

As for this clonotype: Mismatch with germline at one junction end may stem from a read error. The V and J genes are TRBV6-5 and TRBJ2-7; possibly TRBD1 for D (5 bases). The CDR3 runs 14 residues. The germline gives CDR1 MNHEY, CDR2 SVGAGI. CDR3 bases: TGTGCCAGCAGGAGGACAACCATCTCCCACGAGCAGTACTTC. Translated, it gives CASRRTTISHEQYF.

The V call is TRBV6-5, the J call TRBJ2-3, with D perhaps TRBD2 (5 bases). V was pared by 7 bases and J by 4 bases, with 18 bases between. CDR1 and CDR2 (germline): MNHEY, SVGAGI. This CDR3 contains 15 residues. Here the CDR3 reads CASTKSGHGSDTQYF. The CDR3 DNA is TGTGCCAGCACTAAAAGCGGTCACGGGTCAGATACGCAGTATTTT.

In its sample, this clonotype was seen a few times. This chain links TRBV6-6 with TRBJ2-4, with D perhaps matching TRBD1 or TRBD2 (5 bases each). The assigned J gene may be wrong: the sequence end matches TRBJ2-7 better. The CDR3 runs 12 residues. In germline, CDR1 is MNHNY, CDR2 SVGAGI (reference sequence). The CDR3 sequence is CATEAGPNEQYF. The CDR3 region has the DNA TGTGCCACGGAGGCAGGGCCGAACGAGCAGTACTTC.

The V call is TRBV6-6, the J call TRBJ1-6, with TRBD1 matching over 8 bases. V trimming: 6 bases; J trimming: 10 bases; junction bases outside the gene matches: 5. The germline V gene encodes CDR1 MNHNY and CDR2 SVGAGI (reference sequence). The CDR3 is 13 amino acids. The CDR3 DNA reads as TGTGCCAGCAGCAAACAGGGGGACTCACCCCTCCACTTT. Its translation is CASSKQGDSPLHF.

CDR3 DNA sequence: TGCAGTGCTCAGCGGGGTAGCGGGGACTCCTACAATGAGCAGTTCTTC. This encodes CSAQRGSGDSYNEQFF. The chain has TRBV20-1 and TRBJ2-1; 8 nucleotides align to TRBD2. The CDR3 totals 16 residues. V dropped 5 bases and J dropped 0; count of bases not matched to a gene: 9. Germline V gives CDR1 DFQATT, CDR2 SNEGSKA (reference sequence).

This clonotype has just a few counts. The rearrangement links TRBV28 to TRBJ2-1; tentatively, D is TRBD2 (5 bases). V was clipped by 0 bases and J by 5 bases, with 8 bases between them. Germline CDR1 MDHEN, CDR2 SYDVKM. This CDR3 is 14 amino acids long. The CDR3 reads CASSLWRADNEQFF. CDR3 nucleotides: TGTGCCAGCAGTTTATGGAGGGCCGACAATGAGCAGTTCTTC.